Shown below are 8 T cell receptor beta chains from a single sample sequenced in a study of blood T cells in healthy people across ages. Combining a sample-barcoded 5' primer with a J-beta primer mix, a second PCR ran for about 7 to 11 cycles. Each CDR3 protein is one row after TCRdb ran MiXCR on the 5' RACE reads. The table records hundreds of thousands of distinct CDR3 sequences, approximately 48% of them present only once. Material for sequencing was blood. The receptors were gathered from a man in his 60s in good health.

This clonotype has a handful of counts. The rearrangement joins TRBV20-1 to TRBJ2-2; no definite D call. The germline V gene encodes CDR1 DFQATT and CDR2 SNEGSKA (reference sequence). This CDR3 is built from 11 residues. The V gene lost 3 bases and the J gene lost 7 bases, with 6 bases spanning the gap. In DNA, the CDR3 is TGCAGTGCTAGTCTGGTCGGGGAGCTGTTTTTT. This encodes CSASLVGELFF.

V usage is TRBV6-5 and J usage is TRBJ2-5; no reliable D call. The CDR3 loop spans 16 amino acids. The germline V and J ends were trimmed by 2 bases and 1 base, with 14 bases remaining between them. The germline CDR1 and CDR2 sequences are MNHEY and SVGAGI. The CDR3 reads CASSYGRTASQETQYF. The CDR3, as DNA: TGTGCCAGCAGTTACGGGCGGACCGCCTCCCAAGAGACCCAGTACTTC.

The chain has TRBV9 and TRBJ2-7; possibly TRBD1 for D (6 bases). CDR3 length: 15 amino acids. Germline V gives CDR1 SGDLS, CDR2 YYNGEE. V gave up 5 bases and J gave up 6 bases, with 21 bases separating them. The CDR3 nucleotides read TGTGCCAGCAGTCCTAGCAGGGGAGCCCTACTCGAGCAGTACTTC. Amino acids: CASSPSRGALLEQYF.

The V gene is TRBV9, the J gene TRBJ2-7; D might be TRBD1 or TRBD2, each matching 5 bases. Germline V gene lookup returns CDR1 SGDLS and CDR2 YYNGEE. This CDR3 comprises 15 residues. Trimming pared 3 bases from V and 0 bases from J, leaving 13 bases between. For the CDR3, the DNA is TGTGCCAGCAGCGCCTCGGGGCAGGACTCCTACGAGCAGTACTTC. It is translated as CASSASGQDSYEQYF.

This chain joins TRBV30 and TRBJ2-7; D unresolved. Germline loops: CDR1 GTSNPN, CDR2 SVGIG (reference sequence). The CDR3 is 15 amino acids. With 0 bases removed from V and 0 bases from J, the gap between germline ends came to 12 bases. The CDR3 nucleotides read TGTGCCTGGAGTGTAAACCTGCCGGGCTCCTACGAGCAGTACTTC. It specifies CAWSVNLPGSYEQYF.

This chain joins TRBV28 and TRBJ1-4; 8 bases agree with TRBD1. Trimming took 6 bases from V and 8 from J; bases not matched to a gene: 11. Germline V gene sequence: CDR1 MDHEN, CDR2 SYDVKM. The length of the CDR3 is 15 residues. The CDR3 spells CASRQGGAVKEKLFF. DNA of the CDR3: TGTGCCAGCAGACAGGGGGGCGCGGTTAAGGAAAAACTGTTTTTT.

This clonotype was picked up a small number of times. The V call is TRBV20-1, the J call TRBJ2-7; D might be TRBD2 (6 bases). Germline V gene data show CDR1 as DFQATT and CDR2 as SNEGSKA (reference sequence). CDR3 length: 14 amino acids. The ends were cut back, 5 bases at V and 0 bases at J, with 14 bases in the middle. The CDR3 is CSASWDSSSYEQYF. As DNA, the CDR3 is TGCAGTGCTTCCTGGGACTCCAGCTCCTACGAGCAGTACTTC.

The CDR3, as DNA: TGCAGCGTTACTAGCGGGGGGGCTGGTGATACGCAGTATTTT. This translates into CSVTSGGAGDTQYF. The chain is built from TRBV29-1 and TRBJ2-3; 13 nucleotides agree with TRBD2. Germline V CDR1 and CDR2: SQVTM, ANQGSEA. After removal of 5 bases from V and 6 bases from J, the junction contained 5 bases not matched to a gene. The CDR3 runs 14 residues.